This TCR beta chain originates from a study of T-cell memory formation after mild COVID-19. Background on the study: TCR clusters largely stayed donor specific.

Study conclusions and caveats: From day 15 to 85, contracting clones were balanced between CD4 and CD8, whereas later expanders leaned toward CD4+.

Constant-segment primers served in 5'RACE that generated TCR alpha and TCR beta cDNA libraries bearing sample barcodes and UMIs. TCRdb itself ran the 5' RACE reads through MiXCR, one entry per CDR3 protein. This sample has 200,000 to 250,000 distinct CDR3 sequences, with about 11% found just once. Note on this clonotype: Its antigen is as yet unknown.

Germline loops: CDR1 KGHDR, CDR2 SFDVKD. The V and J ends lost 4 bases and 0 bases, in that order; junction bases with no gene match: 1. The CDR3 is 16 amino acids. The sample consisted of PBMCs or a T cell subset sorted from them (not recorded which). This chain joins TRBV24-1 and TRBJ2-3; 12 nucleotides agree with TRBD2. The TCR originated in a man younger than 35 who had mild COVID-19 (a few samples of this study predate the infection). Cell type and time point are not known. In DNA form, the CDR3 reads TGTGCCACCAGTGAGACTAGCGGGGGAAGCACAGATACGCAGTATTTT. It yields the protein CATSETSGGSTDTQYF.